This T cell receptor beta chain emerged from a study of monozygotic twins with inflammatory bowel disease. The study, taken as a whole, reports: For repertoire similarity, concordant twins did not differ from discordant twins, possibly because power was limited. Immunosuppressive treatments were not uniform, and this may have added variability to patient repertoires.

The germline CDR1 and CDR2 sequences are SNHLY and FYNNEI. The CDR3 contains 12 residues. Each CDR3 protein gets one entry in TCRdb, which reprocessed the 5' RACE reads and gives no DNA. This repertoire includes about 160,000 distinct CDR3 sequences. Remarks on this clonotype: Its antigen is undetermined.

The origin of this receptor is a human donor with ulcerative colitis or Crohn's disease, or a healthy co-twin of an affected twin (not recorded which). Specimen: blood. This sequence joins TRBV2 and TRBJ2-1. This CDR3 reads CASSSEDEVEFF.